These T cell receptor beta chains were read from a single sample in a study of Graves' ophthalmopathy and Graves' hyperthyroidism. TCRdb reprocessed the multiplex PCR reads with MiXCR, giving one entry per CDR3 protein. The top ten hold roughly 7% of the sample, which has about 380,000 distinct CDR3 sequences, 15% to 19% seen once. What was sequenced was peripheral blood. The receptor source for this set is a woman aged 18 to 35 with stable Graves' hyperthyroidism. Each CDR3 is given with its conserved first and last residue. A D gene is named only where the DNA matches it firmly. Clone size is not always given. Where it is, it says once, few, many or a class for expanded clones.

-	TRBJ1-1	TRBV6-2/TRBV6-3	many	TGTGCCAGCAGTTACATCGACGCAGAAGCTTTCTTT	CASSYIDAEAFF
-	TRBJ2-2	TRBV27	many	TGTGCCAGCAGTGGGGGTCGTACCGGGGAGCTGTTTTTT	CASSGGRTGELFF
-	TRBJ2-7	TRBV7-2	-	TGTGCCAGCAGCTTTATTCGCAGACGCCGGGTTGGGCAGTACTTC	CASSFIRRRRVGQYF
-	TRBJ1-1	TRBV12-3/TRBV12-4	many	TGTGCCAGCAGTTCCTTCCGCACTGAAGCTTTCTTT	CASSSFRTEAFF
TRBD2	TRBJ2-5	TRBV12-3/TRBV12-4	many	TGTGCCAGCAGACGGGGACTAGCGGATCAAGAGACCCAGTACTTC	CASRRGLADQETQYF
-	TRBJ1-1	TRBV20-1	-	TGCAGTGCTAGAGATGAGGGGTACGGTGGCACTGAAGCTTTCTTT	CSARDEGYGGTEAFF
-	TRBJ2-7	TRBV6-1	once	TGTGCCAGCAGCTTCCGAGGACGGGGCTACGAGCAGTACTTC	CASSFRGRGYEQYF
-	TRBJ1-2	TRBV14	many	TGTGCCAGCAGCCAGGCGGGGGGCAGCTATGGCTACACCTTC	CASSQAGGSYGYTF
-	TRBJ1-6	TRBV7-2	-	TGTGCCAGCAGCCCACATACTCTCAGGGGACCCCTCCACTTT	CASSPHTLRGPLHF
-	TRBJ1-5	TRBV20-1	few	TGCAGTGCTAGATCCCCGGGTGTCGATCAGCCCCAGCATTTT	CSARSPGVDQPQHF
-	TRBJ2-5	TRBV12-3/TRBV12-4	-	TGTGCCAGCAGACTGAACCAAGAGACCCAGTACTTC	CASRLNQETQYF
-	TRBJ2-5	TRBV6-1	many	TGTGCCAGCGCTGCGTGGGAGACCCAGTACTTC	CASAAWETQYF
TRBD1	TRBJ1-2	TRBV12-3/TRBV12-4	many	TGTGCCAGCAGCACGAGGGGGACAGGCCCCACCGGCTATGGCTACACCTTC	CASSTRGTGPTGYGYTF
-	TRBJ1-2	TRBV24-1	many	TGTGCCACCAGTGATTTTCCAGGGACCCATGGCTACACCTTC	CATSDFPGTHGYTF
-	TRBJ2-7	TRBV19	-	TGTGCCAGTAGTATATCTGGGACCGGGGCCTACGAGCAGTACTTC	CASSISGTGAYEQYF
TRBD1	TRBJ2-7	TRBV12-3/TRBV12-4	-	TGTGCCAGCACTTTTGGACAGGGCTCCGCCGAGCAGTACTTC	CASTFGQGSAEQYF
TRBD1	TRBJ1-2	TRBV2	many	TGTGCCAGCAGCCGGGACAGGGGGCAATATGGCTACACCTTC	CASSRDRGQYGYTF
-	TRBJ2-2	TRBV2	many	TGTGCCAGCAGTGACCCAGGGGCGTCCGGGGAGCTGTTTTTT	CASSDPGASGELFF
-	TRBJ1-3	TRBV2	many	TGTGCCAGTCGAATAGGACGCAACACCATATATTTT	CASRIGRNTIYF
-	TRBJ1-3	TRBV29-1	many	TGCAGCGTTCGGGACCCCCAAGCTGGAAACACCATATATTTT	CSVRDPQAGNTIYF
-	TRBJ2-7	TRBV13	many	TGTGCCAGCAGCCCCCAGGTATCCTACGAGCAGTACTTC	CASSPQVSYEQYF
TRBD1	TRBJ2-3	TRBV12-3/TRBV12-4	many	TGTGCCAGCAGCCCAGGGGGCGGCCAGAGCACAGATACGCAGTATTTT	CASSPGGGQSTDTQYF
TRBD2	TRBJ2-4	TRBV7-2	few	TGTGCCAGCAGCTTACATCCTAGCGGGGCCAAAAACATTCAGTACTTC	CASSLHPSGAKNIQYF
-	TRBJ2-7	TRBV20-1	many	TGCAGTGCTAGAGATGGCGTAACCTACGAGCAGTACTTC	CSARDGVTYEQYF
-	TRBJ1-5	TRBV24-1	many	TGTGCCACCAGCCAGGGGTATAGCAATCAGCCCCAGCATTTT	CATSQGYSNQPQHF
-	TRBJ2-2	TRBV20-1	-	TGCAGTGCTGACAGCACCGGGGAGCTGTTTTTT	CSADSTGELFF
TRBD1	TRBJ1-1	TRBV10-2	many	TGCGCCAGCACTCCGGGACAGGGCGGCGGAGCTTTCTTT	CASTPGQGGGAFF
TRBD1	TRBJ1-2	TRBV28	once	TGTGCCAGCAGGTCTGGGGAGACAGGGAGGGCACTTGGCTACACCTTC	CASRSGETGRALGYTF
-	TRBJ2-5	TRBV6-2/TRBV6-3	many	TGTGCCAGCAGTCCCCCTGGGGCATTAGAGACCCAGTACTTC	CASSPPGALETQYF
-	TRBJ1-5	TRBV5-1	many	TGCGCCAGCAGCTTGGATAGGGGCAGAAATCAGCCCCAGCATTTT	CASSLDRGRNQPQHF
-	TRBJ1-1	TRBV12-5	many	TGTGCTAGTGGTTTGGTACTTGGGGGGAACACTGAAGCTTTCTTT	CASGLVLGGNTEAFF
-	TRBJ1-2	TRBV2	many	TGTGCCAGCAGTGAAGGGAGTTATGGCTACACCTTC	CASSEGSYGYTF
TRBD1	TRBJ1-5	TRBV6-2/TRBV6-3	many	TGTGCCAGCACGGGACAGGTGGGCAATCAGCCCCAGCATTTT	CASTGQVGNQPQHF
-	TRBJ2-3	TRBV12-3/TRBV12-4	-	TGTGCCAGCAGTTATGGGGGATCGGACACAGATACGCAGTATTTT	CASSYGGSDTDTQYF
TRBD1	TRBJ1-3	TRBV7-2	once	TGTGCCAGCTGCTTGACAGGGCTATCCAACACTATATATTTT	CASCLTGLSNTIYF
-	TRBJ2-4	TRBV12-3/TRBV12-4	many	TGTGCCAGCAGCGCTAGATGGACGGGTGGTGGTGGGAAAAACATTAAGTACTTC	CASSARWTGGGGKNIKYF
TRBD1	TRBJ1-2	TRBV12-3/TRBV12-4	many	TGTGCCAGCAGTTCCGCGACAGGGACCTATGGCTACACCTTC	CASSSATGTYGYTF
TRBD1	TRBJ2-2	TRBV24-1	many	TGTGCCACCAGTGATTTAGGTTACGGGACAGACACTACCGGGGAGCTGTTTTTT	CATSDLGYGTDTTGELFF
-	TRBJ2-7	TRBV2	many	TGTGCCAGCAGTAAGGAGTCCTACGAGCAGTACTTC	CASSKESYEQYF
-	TRBJ1-2	TRBV3-1	-	TGTGCCAGCAGCCAAGGACTAATTCAGGCTGGCACCTTC	CASSQGLIQAGTF
TRBD2	TRBJ2-7	TRBV29-1	few	TGCAGCGTGGGGACTAGCGGGGGATCCTACGAGCAGTACTTC	CSVGTSGGSYEQYF
TRBD1	TRBJ2-7	TRBV20-1	-	TGCAGTGCTAGCCGGGACAGGGACCACGAGCAGTACTTC	CSASRDRDHEQYF
TRBD2	TRBJ2-7	TRBV7-3	-	TGTGCCAGCAGCTTATGGGCTAGCGGGAGGAGGCTCTACGAGCAGTACTTC	CASSLWASGRRLYEQYF
-	TRBJ2-7	TRBV6-5	many	TGTGCCAGCAGTTCCGACGGCTACGAGCAGTACTTC	CASSSDGYEQYF
TRBD2	TRBJ2-7	TRBV7-2	many	TGTGCCAGCAGCTTACTAGCGGGGGGGCTTGCGACCGAGCAGTACTTC	CASSLLAGGLATEQYF
-	TRBJ2-2	TRBV29-1	many	TGCAGCGTTACGTCCTTGCCGAACACCGGGGAGCTGTTTTTT	CSVTSLPNTGELFF
-	TRBJ1-3	TRBV7-9	-	TGTGCCAGCAGCGATACGGGCCACTCTGGAAACACCATATATTTT	CASSDTGHSGNTIYF